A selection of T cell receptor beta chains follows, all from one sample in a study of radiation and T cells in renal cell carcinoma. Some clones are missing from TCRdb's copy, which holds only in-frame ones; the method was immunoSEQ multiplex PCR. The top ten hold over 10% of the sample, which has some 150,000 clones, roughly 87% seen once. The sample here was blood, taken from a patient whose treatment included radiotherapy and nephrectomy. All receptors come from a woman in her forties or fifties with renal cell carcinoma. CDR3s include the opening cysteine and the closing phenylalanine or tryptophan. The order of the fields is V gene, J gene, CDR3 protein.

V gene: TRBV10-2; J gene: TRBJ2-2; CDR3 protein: CAVLPGANTGELFF
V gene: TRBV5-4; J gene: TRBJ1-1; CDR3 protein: CASRSEGSVTEAFF
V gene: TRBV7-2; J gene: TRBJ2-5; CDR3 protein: CASSFAAKETQYF
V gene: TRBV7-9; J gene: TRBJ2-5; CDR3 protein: CASSLLAGGPQETQYF
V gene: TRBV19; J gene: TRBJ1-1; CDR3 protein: CASSTGGGLNTEAFF
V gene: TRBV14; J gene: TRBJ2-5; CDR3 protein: CASSPTDRLWYQETQYF
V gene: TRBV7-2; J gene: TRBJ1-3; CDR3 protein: CASSLEGRDSGNTIYF
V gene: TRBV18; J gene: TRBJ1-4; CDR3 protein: CASSESSGEKLFF
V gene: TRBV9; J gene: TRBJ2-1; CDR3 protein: CASSDGSSYNEQFF
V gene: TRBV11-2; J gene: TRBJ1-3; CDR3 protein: CASSLGNGAGNTIYF
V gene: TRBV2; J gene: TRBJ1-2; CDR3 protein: CASSEAGQVFYGYTF
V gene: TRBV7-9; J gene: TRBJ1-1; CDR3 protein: CASNPGSTEAFF
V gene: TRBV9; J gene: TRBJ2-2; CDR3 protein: CASSVVEGVPGELFF
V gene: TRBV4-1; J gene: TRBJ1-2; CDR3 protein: CASSQGGLTGRYGYTF
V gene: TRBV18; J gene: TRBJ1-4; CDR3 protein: CASSLIDEKLFF
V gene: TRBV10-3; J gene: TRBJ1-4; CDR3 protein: CAISDVGQGETNEKLFF
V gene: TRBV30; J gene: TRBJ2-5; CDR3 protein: CACFRAGAQETQYF
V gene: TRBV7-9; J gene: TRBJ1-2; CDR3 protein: CASSSFPGQAYYGYTF
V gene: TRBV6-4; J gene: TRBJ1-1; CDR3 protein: CASSVEAGELNTEAFF
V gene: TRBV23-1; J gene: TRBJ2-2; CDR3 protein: CASSHRGSAGELFF
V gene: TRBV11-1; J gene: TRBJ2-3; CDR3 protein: CASSWIPPDRGATDTQYF
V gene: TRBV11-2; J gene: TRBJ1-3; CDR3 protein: CASSSHHPSVKVNTIYF
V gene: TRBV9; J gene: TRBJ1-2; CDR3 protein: CASSVVGFGSGYTF
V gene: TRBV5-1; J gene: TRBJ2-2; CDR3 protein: CASSLDPGFTPTNTGELFF
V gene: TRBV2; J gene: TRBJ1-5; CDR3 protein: CASSEQGLRSNQPQHF
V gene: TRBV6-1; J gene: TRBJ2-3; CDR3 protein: CASNPGLSTDTQYF
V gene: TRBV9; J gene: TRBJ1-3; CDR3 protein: CASSADNNPGNTIYF
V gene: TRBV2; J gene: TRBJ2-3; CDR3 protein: CASSEWPDTQYF
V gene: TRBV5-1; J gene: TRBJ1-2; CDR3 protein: CASSLTDINYGYTF
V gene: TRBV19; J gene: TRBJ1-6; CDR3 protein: CASSIESGVAYNSPLHF
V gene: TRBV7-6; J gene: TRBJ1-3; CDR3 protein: CASSPDTRNTIYF
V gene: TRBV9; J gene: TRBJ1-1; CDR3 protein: CASSLTGVASEAFF
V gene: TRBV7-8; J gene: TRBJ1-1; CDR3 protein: CASSLEGVEIEAFF
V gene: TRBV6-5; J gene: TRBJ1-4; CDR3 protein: CASSYSWGTEKLFF
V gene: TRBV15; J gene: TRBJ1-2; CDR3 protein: CATSRDVGDYGYTF
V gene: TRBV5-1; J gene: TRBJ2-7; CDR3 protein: CASSWEAGLGEQYF
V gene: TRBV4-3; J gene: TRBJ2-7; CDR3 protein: CASSQVWGSSYEQYF
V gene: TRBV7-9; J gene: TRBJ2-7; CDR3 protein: CASSSEPGQGTYEQYF
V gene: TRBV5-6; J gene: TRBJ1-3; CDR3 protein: CASRGGPGNTIYF
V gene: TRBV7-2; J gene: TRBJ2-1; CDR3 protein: CASSLSIPIRNNEQFF
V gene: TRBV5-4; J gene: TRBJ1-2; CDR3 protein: CASSGNRGHSMSYTF
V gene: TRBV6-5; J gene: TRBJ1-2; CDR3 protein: CASSYNIGTPRSGYTF
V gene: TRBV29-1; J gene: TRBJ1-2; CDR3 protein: CSVGVFSGEGYTF
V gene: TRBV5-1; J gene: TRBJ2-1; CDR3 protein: CASSLETSGINEQFF
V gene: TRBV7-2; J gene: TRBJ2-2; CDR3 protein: CASSLGGVSGELFF
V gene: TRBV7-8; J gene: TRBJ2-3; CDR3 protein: CASSLFPDTQYF
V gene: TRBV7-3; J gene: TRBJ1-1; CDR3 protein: CASSPTGQENTEAFF
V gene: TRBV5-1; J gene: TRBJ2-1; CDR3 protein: CASSWDIFGNEQFF
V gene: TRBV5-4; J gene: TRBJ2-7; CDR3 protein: CASSPGTAYEQYF
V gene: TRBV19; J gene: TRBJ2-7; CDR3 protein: CASSMGRTAFYEQYF
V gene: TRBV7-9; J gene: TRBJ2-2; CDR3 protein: CASNTMTVSNTGELFF
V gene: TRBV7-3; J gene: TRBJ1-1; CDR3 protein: CASSLTRGNTEAFF
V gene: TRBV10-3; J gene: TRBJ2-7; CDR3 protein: CAISEGKSRYEQYF
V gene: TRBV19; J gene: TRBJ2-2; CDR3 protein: CASSMGLAGNTGELFF
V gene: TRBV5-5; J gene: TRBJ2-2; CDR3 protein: CASSPTMGPGELFF
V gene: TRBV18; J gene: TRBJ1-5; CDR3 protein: CASSPSQSQPQHF
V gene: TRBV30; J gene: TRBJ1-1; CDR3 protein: CAWSLGTAFTNTEAFF
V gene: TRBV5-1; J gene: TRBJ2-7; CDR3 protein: CASQEGPRNPYEQYF
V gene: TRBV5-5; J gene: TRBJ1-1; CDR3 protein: CASSERPPVMNTEAFF
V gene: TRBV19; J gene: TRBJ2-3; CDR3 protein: CASSPLGDDTDTQYF